The rows below give T cell receptor beta chains drawn from one sample of a study of OX40 agonist ivuxolimab in advanced cancers. Repertoires were generated with immunoSEQ multiplex PCR, while TCRdb's copy carries only in-frame clones and drops some. The table shows over 80,000 clones, with roughly 91% occurring only once. This sample comprised CD4+ or CD8+ T cells sorted from blood, obtained in a trial of the OX40 agonist ivuxolimab. Every receptor here comes from an adult with an advanced solid tumor such as melanoma, head and neck, liver or kidney cancer. Both conserved end residues are part of each CDR3. Each record gives: V gene, J gene, D gene, CDR3 DNA, CDR3 protein. A D gene is named only where the DNA matches it firmly.

>TRBV7-9|TRBJ2-1|-
TGTGCCAGCAGCTCCATTGGACTGAGGAGCTCCTACAATGAGCAGTTCTTC
CASSSIGLRSSYNEQFF
>TRBV29-1|TRBJ2-3|TRBD2
TGCAGCGTAAAGACTAGCGGGAGGGCAGATACGCAGTATTTT
CSVKTSGRADTQYF
>TRBV6-1|TRBJ2-1|-
TGTGCCAGCAGTGACAAGGGGGTAGGATCCTACAATGAGCAGTTCTTC
CASSDKGVGSYNEQFF
>TRBV29-1|TRBJ2-2|TRBD2
TGCAGCGTTACTAGCGGGGTCGACACCGGGGAGCTGTTTTTT
CSVTSGVDTGELFF
>TRBV10-3|TRBJ2-1|TRBD2
TGTGCCACACAACTAGCGGGAGGCTCAAGGCAGTTCTTC
CATQLAGGSRQFF
>TRBV18|TRBJ2-1|TRBD2
TGTGCCAGCTCAAAACTCGGGACTAGCGGGAGCTTACCCTCCTACAATGAGCAGTTCTTC
CASSKLGTSGSLPSYNEQFF
>TRBV5-6|TRBJ1-3|TRBD1
TGTGCCAGCAGCCGGACAGGGGAAAACACCATATATTTT
CASSRTGENTIYF
>TRBV6-5|TRBJ2-6|-
TGTGCCAGCAGATACAGGAGCGCTGGGGCCAACGTCCTGACTTTC
CASRYRSAGANVLTF
>TRBV9|TRBJ2-2|TRBD1
TGTGCCAGCAGCGCCGGGGGACAGGGGAGCGCCGGGGAGCTGTTTTTT
CASSAGGQGSAGELFF
>TRBV27|TRBJ2-5|TRBD1
TGTGCCAGCAGGCATTCCGGGACAGGGCAAGAGACCCAGTACTTC
CASRHSGTGQETQYF
>TRBV11-3|TRBJ2-2|-
TGTGCCAGCAGCTTAGTGGTCGGGAGAGTGACCGGGGAGCTGTTTTTT
CASSLVVGRVTGELFF
>TRBV5-1|TRBJ2-3|TRBD2
TGCGCCAGCAGCTTGGTGGCGGGAGGTTCCACAGATACGCAGTATTTT
CASSLVAGGSTDTQYF
>TRBV7-7|TRBJ2-3|TRBD2
TGTGCCAGCAGCTTAGCCCCGAGGGGACTAGGGACAGATACGCAGTATTTT
CASSLAPRGLGTDTQYF